This TCR beta chain was recovered during a study of OX40 agonist ivuxolimab in advanced cancers. Study-level information: An anti-OX40 (CD134) antibody with agonistic activity, ivuxolimab, was administered to patients.

Sampled blood was obtained at baseline, cycle 4 day 1, and cycle 7 day 1. Germline trimming cut 5 bases from V and 4 bases from J; bases unmatched to any gene: 10. Germline assignment: CDR1 SGHNT and CDR2 YYREEE (reference sequence). The CDR3 is 16 residues long. This clone was found a few times. Assay used: immunoSEQ multiplex PCR; TCRdb lists only in-frame clones, some missing. The sample has about 62,000 clones, 75% to 85% seen once. This chain joins TRBV5-4 and TRBJ1-2, with 11 positions matching TRBD1. The TCR comes from an adult with an advanced solid tumor such as melanoma, head and neck, liver or kidney cancer. The sequences come from CD4+ or CD8+ T cells sorted from blood, collected in a trial of the OX40 agonist ivuxolimab. The CDR3: CASSPSTGTGGYGYTF. CDR3 DNA sequence: TGTGCCAGCAGTCCTTCGACCGGGACAGGGGGCTATGGCTACACCTTC. Complete variable domain (other parts from reference TRBV5-4 and TRBJ1-2): ETGVTQSPTHLIKTRGQQVTLRCSSQSGHNTVSWYQQALGQGPQFIFQYYREEENGRGNFPPRFSGLQFPNYSSELNVNALELDDSALYLCASSPSTGTGGYGYTFGSGTRLTVV.